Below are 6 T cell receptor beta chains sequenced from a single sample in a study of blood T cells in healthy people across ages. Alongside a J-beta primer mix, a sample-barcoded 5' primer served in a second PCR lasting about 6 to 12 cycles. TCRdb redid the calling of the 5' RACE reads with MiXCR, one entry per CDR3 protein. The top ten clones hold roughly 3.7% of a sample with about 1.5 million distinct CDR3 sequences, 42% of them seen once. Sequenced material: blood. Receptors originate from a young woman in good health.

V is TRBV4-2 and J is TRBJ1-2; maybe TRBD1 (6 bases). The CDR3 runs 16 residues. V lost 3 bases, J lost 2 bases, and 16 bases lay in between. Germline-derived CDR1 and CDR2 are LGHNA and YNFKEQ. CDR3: CASSHPGTLINYGYTF. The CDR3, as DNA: TGTGCCAGCAGCCACCCCGGGACACTAATAAACTATGGCTACACCTTC.

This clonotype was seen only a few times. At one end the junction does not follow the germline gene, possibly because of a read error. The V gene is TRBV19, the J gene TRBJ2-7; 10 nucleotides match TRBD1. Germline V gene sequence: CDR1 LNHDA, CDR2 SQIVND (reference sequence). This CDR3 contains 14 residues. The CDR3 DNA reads TGTGCCAGTAGTTTCGGGACAGGGGTTGCCGAGCGGTACTTC. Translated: CASSFGTGVAERYF. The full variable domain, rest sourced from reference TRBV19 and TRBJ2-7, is DGGITQSPKYLFRKEGQNVTLSCEQNLNHDAMYWYRQDPGQGLRLIYYSQIVNDFQKGDIAEGYSVSREKKESFPLTVTSAQKNPTAFYLCASSFGTGVAERYFGPGTRLTVT.

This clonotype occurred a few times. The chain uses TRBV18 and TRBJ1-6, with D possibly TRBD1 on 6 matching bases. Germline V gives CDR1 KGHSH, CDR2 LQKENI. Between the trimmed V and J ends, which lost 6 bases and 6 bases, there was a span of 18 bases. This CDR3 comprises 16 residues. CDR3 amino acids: CASSEGGPWSNSPLHF. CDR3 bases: TGTGCCAGCTCCGAGGGGGGCCCTTGGAGTAATTCACCCCTCCACTTT.

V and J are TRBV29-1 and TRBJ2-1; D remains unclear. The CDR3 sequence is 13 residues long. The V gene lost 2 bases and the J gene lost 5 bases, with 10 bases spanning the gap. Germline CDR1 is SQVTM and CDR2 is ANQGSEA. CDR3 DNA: TGCAGCGTTGAACGACACACCCACAATGAGCAGTTCTTC. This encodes CSVERHTHNEQFF.

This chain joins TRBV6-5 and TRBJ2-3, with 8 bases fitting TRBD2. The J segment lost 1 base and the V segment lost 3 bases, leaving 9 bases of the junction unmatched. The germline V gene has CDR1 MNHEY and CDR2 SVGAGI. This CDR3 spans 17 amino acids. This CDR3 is CASSYGKLADRTDTQYF. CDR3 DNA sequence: TGTGCCAGCAGTTATGGAAAACTAGCGGACCGCACAGATACGCAGTATTTT.

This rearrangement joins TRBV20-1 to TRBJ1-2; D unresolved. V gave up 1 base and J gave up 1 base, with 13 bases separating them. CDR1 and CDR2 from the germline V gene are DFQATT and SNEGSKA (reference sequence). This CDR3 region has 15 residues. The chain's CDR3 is CSARAPTEFNYGYTF. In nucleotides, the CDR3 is TGCAGTGCTAGAGCCCCCACCGAGTTTAACTATGGCTACACCTTC.